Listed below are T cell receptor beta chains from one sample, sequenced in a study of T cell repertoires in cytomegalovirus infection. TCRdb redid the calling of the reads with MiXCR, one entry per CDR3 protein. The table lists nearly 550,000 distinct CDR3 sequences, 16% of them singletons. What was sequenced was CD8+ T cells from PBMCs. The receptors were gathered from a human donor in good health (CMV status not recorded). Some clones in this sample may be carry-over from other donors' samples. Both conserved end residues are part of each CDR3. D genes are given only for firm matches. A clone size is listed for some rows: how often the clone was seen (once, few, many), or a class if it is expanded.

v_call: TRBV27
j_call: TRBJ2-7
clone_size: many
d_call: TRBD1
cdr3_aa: CASSLSTGDNEQYF
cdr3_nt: TGTGCCAGCAGTTTAAGTACAGGGGACAACGAGCAGTACTTC

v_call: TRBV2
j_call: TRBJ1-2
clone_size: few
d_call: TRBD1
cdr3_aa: CASRDRRYGYTF
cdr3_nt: TGTGCCAGCAGGGACAGGCGGTATGGCTACACCTTC

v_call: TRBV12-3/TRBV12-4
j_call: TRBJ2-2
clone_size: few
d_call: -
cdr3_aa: CASSFYGNTGELFF
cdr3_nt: TGTGCCAGCAGTTTCTACGGGAACACCGGGGAGCTGTTTTTT

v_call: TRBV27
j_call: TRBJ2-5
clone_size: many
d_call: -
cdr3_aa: CASATSVYQETQYF
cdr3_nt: TGTGCCAGCGCTACCAGCGTATACCAAGAGACCCAGTACTTC

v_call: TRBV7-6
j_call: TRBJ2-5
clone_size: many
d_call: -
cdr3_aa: CASSLVSVGGETQYF
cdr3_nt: TGTGCCAGCAGCTTAGTTAGCGTGGGGGGAGAGACCCAGTACTTC

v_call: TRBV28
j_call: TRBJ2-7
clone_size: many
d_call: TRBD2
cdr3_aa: CAGSHGLERYEQYF
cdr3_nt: TGTGCCGGCAGCCATGGACTAGAACGCTACGAGCAGTACTTC

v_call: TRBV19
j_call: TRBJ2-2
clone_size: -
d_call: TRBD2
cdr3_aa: CASSIGGTSGELFF
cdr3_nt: TGTGCCAGTAGTATAGGGGGGACTAGCGGGGAGCTGTTTTTT

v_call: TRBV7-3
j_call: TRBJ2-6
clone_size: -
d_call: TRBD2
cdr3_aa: CASSPGLAGFKESGANVLTF
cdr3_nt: TGTGCCAGCAGCCCCGGACTAGCGGGATTCAAGGAGTCTGGGGCCAACGTCCTGACTTTC

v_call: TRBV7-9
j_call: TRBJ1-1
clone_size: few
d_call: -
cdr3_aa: CASSPTAGANTEAFF
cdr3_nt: TGTGCCAGCAGCCCCACCGCCGGAGCGAACACTGAAGCTTTCTTT

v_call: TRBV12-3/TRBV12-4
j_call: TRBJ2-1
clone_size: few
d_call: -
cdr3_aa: CASSLKDEQFF
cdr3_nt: TGTGCCAGCAGTTTAAAGGATGAGCAGTTCTTC

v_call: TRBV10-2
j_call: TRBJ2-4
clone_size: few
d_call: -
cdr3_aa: CASPTGDSYF
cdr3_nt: TGCGCCAGCCCTACCGGTGATAGTTACTTC

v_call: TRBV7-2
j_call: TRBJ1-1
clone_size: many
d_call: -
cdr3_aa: CASSFHSSLNTEAFF
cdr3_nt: TGTGCCAGCAGCTTCCACAGTTCCCTGAACACTGAAGCTTTCTTT

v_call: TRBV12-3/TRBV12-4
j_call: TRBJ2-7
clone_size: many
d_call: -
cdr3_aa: CASTTPGSDEQYF
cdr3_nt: TGTGCCAGCACCACGCCGGGTTCAGACGAGCAGTACTTC

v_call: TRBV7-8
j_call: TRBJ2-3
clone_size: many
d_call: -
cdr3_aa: CASSPVGQNTQYF
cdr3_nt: TGTGCCAGCAGCCCAGTAGGGCAGAATACGCAGTATTTT

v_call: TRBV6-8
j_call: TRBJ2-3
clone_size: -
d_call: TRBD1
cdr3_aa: CASSSVRTGASTDTQYF
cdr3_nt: TGTGCCAGCAGTTCAGTTCGGACAGGCGCTAGCACAGATACGCAGTATTTT

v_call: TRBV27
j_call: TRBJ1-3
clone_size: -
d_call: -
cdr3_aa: CASSFQGSGNTIYF
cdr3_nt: TGTGCCAGCAGTTTCCAGGGCTCTGGAAACACCATATATTTT

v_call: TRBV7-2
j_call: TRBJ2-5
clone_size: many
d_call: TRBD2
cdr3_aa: CASSSNVWTSGSRETQYF
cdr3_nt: TGTGCCAGCAGCTCCAATGTCTGGACTAGCGGGAGTCGGGAGACCCAGTACTTC

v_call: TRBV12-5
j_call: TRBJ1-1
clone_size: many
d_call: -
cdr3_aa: CASADDRFVNTEAFF
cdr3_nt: TGTGCTAGTGCCGACGACAGGTTCGTGAACACTGAAGCTTTCTTT

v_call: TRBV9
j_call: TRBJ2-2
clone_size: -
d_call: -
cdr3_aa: CASSVGDLNTGELFF
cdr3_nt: TGTGCCAGCAGCGTAGGAGACCTCAACACCGGGGAGCTGTTTTTT

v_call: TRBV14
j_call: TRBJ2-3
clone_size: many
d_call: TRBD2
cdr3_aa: CASSPRGGGFTDTQYF
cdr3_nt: TGTGCCAGCAGCCCTCGTGGCGGGGGGTTTACAGATACGCAGTATTTT

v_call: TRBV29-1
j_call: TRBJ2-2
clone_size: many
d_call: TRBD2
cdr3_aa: CSVEEWGTSGLSNTGELFF
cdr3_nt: TGCAGCGTTGAAGAATGGGGGACTAGCGGGTTATCGAACACCGGGGAGCTGTTTTTT

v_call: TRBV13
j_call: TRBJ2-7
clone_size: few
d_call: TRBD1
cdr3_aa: CASSLGGQGTYEQYF
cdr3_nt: TGTGCCAGCAGCTTAGGGGGACAGGGGACCTACGAGCAGTACTTC

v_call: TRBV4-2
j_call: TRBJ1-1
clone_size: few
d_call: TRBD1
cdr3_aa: CASSRAGGEGNTEAFF
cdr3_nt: TGTGCCAGCAGCCGAGCAGGGGGCGAGGGGAACACTGAAGCTTTCTTT

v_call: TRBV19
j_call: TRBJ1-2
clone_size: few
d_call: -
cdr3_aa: CASTEMTHYGYTF
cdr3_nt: TGTGCCAGTACAGAAATGACCCACTATGGCTACACCTTC

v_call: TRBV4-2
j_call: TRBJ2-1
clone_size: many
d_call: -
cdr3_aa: CASSQMTDSYNEQFF
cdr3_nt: TGTGCCAGCAGCCAAATGACTGATTCCTACAATGAGCAGTTCTTC

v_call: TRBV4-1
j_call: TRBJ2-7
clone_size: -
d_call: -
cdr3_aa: CASSQDEWYEQYF
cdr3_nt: TGCGCCAGCAGCCAAGATGAGTGGTACGAGCAGTACTTC

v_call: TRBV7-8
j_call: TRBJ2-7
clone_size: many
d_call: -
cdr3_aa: CASILTGGFGEQYF
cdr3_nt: TGTGCCAGCATTCTGACAGGTGGATTTGGGGAGCAGTACTTC

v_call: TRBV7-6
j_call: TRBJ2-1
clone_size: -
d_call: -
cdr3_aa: CASSLYRVDNEQFF
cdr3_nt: TGTGCCAGCAGCTTATACAGGGTTGACAATGAGCAGTTCTTC